What follows describes a single TCR beta chain. The antigen remains unidentified. Trimming pared 4 bases from V and 8 bases from J, leaving 13 bases between. The CDR3 length is 12 residues. Germline CDR1 SGHRS, CDR2 YFSETQ. With the Oncomine TCR Beta short-read assay, DNA from cultured CD4+ T cells was sequenced. Scientists extracted genomic DNA from CD4+ T cells grown in culture. MiXCR was run by TCRdb on the PCR reads, yielding one entry per CDR3 protein. The table shows approximately 16,000 distinct CDR3 sequences, with around 40% occurring only once. This entry is derived from a study of vaccination and CD4 T cells after COVID-19. Study-wide results and limits: Convalescent patients had a median approximately 86% of reactive clones appearing only post-vaccination. The median SARS-CoV-2-reactive clonotype number increased from approximately 21 to 38, without statistical significance.

Treatment: approximately 10-day PBMC culture with coronavirus spike peptide pools or control peptides (ViraFEST assay). The chain has TRBV5-1 and TRBJ2-7, with D unclear. The material was CD4+ T cells from blood, cultured in vitro, obtained before SARS-CoV-2 vaccination. The clonotype comes from a human donor who received a COVID-19 vaccine. The CDR3 region has the DNA TGCGCCAGCAGCGCGGACCAACTGAAGCAGTACTTC. Its translation is CASSADQLKQYF. Full variable domain (rest looked up from reference TRBV5-1 and TRBJ2-7): KAGVTQTPRYLIKTRGQQVTLSCSPISGHRSVSWYQQTPGQGLQFLFEYFSETQRNKGNFPGRFSGRQFSNSRSEMNVSTLELGDSALYLCASSADQLKQYFGPGTRLTVT.